The 8 T cell receptor beta chains listed next were all sequenced from one sample in a study of OX40 agonist ivuxolimab in advanced cancers. The assay was immunoSEQ multiplex PCR, and TCRdb's table has in-frame clones only and misses some. Altogether about 48,000 clones are present, roughly 85% being singletons, with the ten largest covering about 9.8%. The sample here was CD4+ or CD8+ T cells sorted from blood, taken in a trial of the OX40 agonist ivuxolimab. The receptors originated from an adult with an advanced solid tumor such as melanoma, head and neck, liver or kidney cancer.

V gene TRBV5-1 combines with J gene TRBJ2-3; D call uncertain. Deletions cut 3 bases from V and 2 bases from J, with 10 bases between. Germline assignment: CDR1 SGHRS and CDR2 YFSETQ. This CDR3 spans 14 amino acids. In nucleotides, the CDR3 is TGCGCCAGCAGCTCTGGGCCTCCCACAGATACGCAGTATTTT. Protein product: CASSSGPPTDTQYF.

Only a few counts were recorded for this clone. The gene calls are TRBV27 and TRBJ2-3, with 13 bases aligning to TRBD2. The length of the CDR3 is 17 residues. Germline V lookup: CDR1 MNHEY, CDR2 SMNVEV (reference sequence). J was trimmed by 1 base and V by 5 bases; bases with no gene match: 6. The CDR3: CASSPWTSGGRTDTQYF. In DNA form, the CDR3 reads TGTGCCAGCAGTCCTTGGACTAGCGGGGGCCGCACAGATACGCAGTATTTT.

Remarks on this clone: Other DNA sequences in this sample translate to the same CDR3. The V and J genes are TRBV30 and TRBJ2-3; D call uncertain. This CDR3 comprises 11 residues. From germline, CDR1 is GTSNPN and CDR2 SVGIG (reference sequence). V lost 0 bases and J 6 bases, leaving 4 bases between the germline ends. The CDR3 sequence is CAWSVPDTQYF. The CDR3 coding sequence is TGTGCCTGGAGTGTACCCGATACGCAGTATTTT. The full variable domain, rest sourced from reference TRBV30 and TRBJ2-3, is SQTIHQWPATLVQPVGSPLSLECTVEGTSNPNLYWYRQAAGRGLQLLFYSVGIGQISSEVPQNLSASRPQDRQFILSSKKLLLSDSGFYLCAWSVPDTQYFGPGTRLTVL.

CDR3 bases: TGTGCCAGCAGCCCCCGCCTGGGCGGGGGGGAGACCCAGTACTTC. As protein: CASSPRLGGGETQYF. The rearrangement joins TRBV13 to TRBJ2-5; TRBD2 agrees at 8 bases. Germline assignment: CDR1 PRHDT and CDR2 FYEKMQ (reference sequence). V shed 5 bases and J 5 bases; nucleotides not matched to a gene: 10. The CDR3 loop spans 15 amino acids.

V is TRBV19 and J is TRBJ2-5; possible D gene TRBD2, 6 bases. Germline assignment: CDR1 LNHDA and CDR2 SQIVND (reference sequence). The CDR3 has 18 amino acids. V lost 5 bases, J lost 0 bases, and 22 bases lay in between. The CDR3 is CASSSKGQGLPYQETQYF. CDR3 nucleotides: TGTGCCAGTAGTTCCAAAGGCCAGGGACTGCCGTACCAAGAGACCCAGTACTTC.

The chain couples TRBV6-5 to TRBJ2-1; tentative D call: TRBD2 (6 bases). Deletions cut 4 bases from V and 2 bases from J, with 12 bases between. CDR1 is MNHEY and CDR2 is SVGAGI in the germline V gene. This CDR3 region has 15 residues. CDR3 sequence (DNA): TGTGCCAGCAGTTCAACAGGACTACCCTACAATGAGCAGTTCTTC. It codes for CASSSTGLPYNEQFF.

The rearrangement uses TRBV4-2 and TRBJ2-5; no clear D gene. The V gene lost 0 bases and the J gene lost 4 bases, with 6 bases spanning the gap. This CDR3 is 13 amino acids long. Germline V gene data show CDR1 as LGHNA and CDR2 as YNFKEQ. The CDR3 here is CASSQEGRETQYF. CDR3 sequence (DNA): TGTGCCAGCAGCCAAGAGGGTAGAGAGACCCAGTACTTC.

Notes on this clone: This sample also contains other DNA sequences that code for the same CDR3. This sequence joins TRBV7-6 and TRBJ2-7, with 10 bases aligning to TRBD2. The CDR3 is made up of 14 amino acids. The germline V gene encodes CDR1 SGHVS and CDR2 FNYEAQ. J gave up 7 bases and V 1 base, and 4 bases lay outside the gene matches. CDR3 coding DNA: TGTGCCAGCAGCTTAGAAGCGGGAGGGAGGGAGCAGTACTTC. Translated, it gives CASSLEAGGREQYF. Combining the CDR3 with reference TRBV7-6 and TRBJ2-7 gives the whole variable domain GAGVSQSPRYKVTKRGQDVALRCDPISGHVSLYWYRQALGQGPEFLTYFNYEAQQDKSGLPNDRFSAERPEGSISTLTIQRTEQRDSAMYRCASSLEAGGREQYFGPGTRLTVT.